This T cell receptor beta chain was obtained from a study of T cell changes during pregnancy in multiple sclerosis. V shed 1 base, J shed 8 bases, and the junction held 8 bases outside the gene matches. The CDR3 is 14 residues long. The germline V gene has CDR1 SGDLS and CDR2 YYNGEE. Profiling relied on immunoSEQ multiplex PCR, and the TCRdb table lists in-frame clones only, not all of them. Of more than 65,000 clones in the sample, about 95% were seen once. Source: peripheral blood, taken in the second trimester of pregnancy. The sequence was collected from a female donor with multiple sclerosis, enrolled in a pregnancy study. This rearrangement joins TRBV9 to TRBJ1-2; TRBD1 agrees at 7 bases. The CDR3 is CASSVLLQGKGYTF. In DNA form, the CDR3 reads TGTGCCAGCAGCGTACTTCTACAGGGGAAAGGCTACACCTTC.